A selection of T cell receptor beta chains follows, all from one sample in a study of tumor-infiltrating lymphocytes in primary liver carcinoma. TCRdb independently ran MiXCR on the multiplex PCR reads; one entry per CDR3 protein. The top ten hold 6% to 8.5% of the sample, which has 150,000 to 200,000 distinct CDR3 sequences, 65% seen once. The sequenced sample consisted of peripheral blood. The receptors derive from a woman aged 60-75 years with primary liver carcinoma and hepatitis B virus infection. Both conserved end residues are part of each CDR3. D genes are given only for firm matches. Not every row has a clone size; where given, it reads once, few, many or a size class.

clone_size	d_call	j_call	v_call	cdr3_nt	cdr3_aa
.	.	TRBJ1-2	TRBV11-2	TGTACCAGCAGCTCCCACAGGGATGGGTATGACTACACCTTC	CTSSSHRDGYDYTF
.	TRBD1	TRBJ2-5	TRBV24-1	TGTGCCACCAGTGATCGACCTCCGGGACAGGTCCAAGAGACCCAGTACTTC	CATSDRPPGQVQETQYF
once	.	TRBJ2-1	TRBV6-1	TGTGCCGGCAGTGAACCTACGGATGAGCAGTTCTTC	CAGSEPTDEQFF
few	.	TRBJ1-3	TRBV7-9	TGTGCCAGCAGCTTTGGGGTCAGGGGAGGACCTGGAAACACCATATATTTT	CASSFGVRGGPGNTIYF
few	TRBD2	TRBJ2-1	TRBV30	TGTGCCTGGAGTGTGGGACTAGCGACTAATGAGCAGTTCTTC	CAWSVGLATNEQFF
once	.	TRBJ2-3	TRBV11-2	TGTACCAACAGACTAGAGTCGGGAGGCACAGATACGCAGTATTTT	CTNRLESGGTDTQYF
.	TRBD2	TRBJ2-2	TRBV11-2	TGTGCCAGCAGACGAGAACTAGCGGGAGTTCCGTTGGGCACCGGGGAGCTGTTTTTT	CASRRELAGVPLGTGELFF
many	.	TRBJ2-2	TRBV13	TGTGCCAGCAAGAGGGGAAGGGGAAGCACCGGGGAGCTGTTTTTT	CASKRGRGSTGELFF
few	.	TRBJ1-4	TRBV6-6	TGTGCCAGCAGTTACGGCAGGGCTAATGAAAAACTGTTTTTT	CASSYGRANEKLFF
.	.	TRBJ2-1	TRBV11-2	TGTGCCAGCAGCTTACGTTCGGACATTACTTCAAATGAGCAGTTCTTC	CASSLRSDITSNEQFF
.	.	TRBJ2-3	TRBV11-3	TGTGCCAGCAGCATAGACCCAGGTACAGATACGCAGTATTTT	CASSIDPGTDTQYF
.	.	TRBJ2-3	TRBV28	TGTGCCAGCAGTTTTGGGGATGATACGCATTATTTT	CASSFGDDTHYF
.	.	TRBJ2-7	TRBV29-1	TGCAGCGTTGGTGGGGGCGCGAGAGGTGGAGGTTCCTACGAGCAGTACTTC	CSVGGGARGGGSYEQYF
few	TRBD1	TRBJ1-2	TRBV7-8	TGTGCCAGCAGCTATGAAGGGACAGGATTAAACTATGGCTACACCTTC	CASSYEGTGLNYGYTF
many	TRBD2	TRBJ2-3	TRBV12-3/TRBV12-4	TGTGCCAGCAGTCTACTTAGCGGGAGAGGGGCAGATACGCAGTATTTT	CASSLLSGRGADTQYF
few	TRBD2	TRBJ2-1	TRBV30	TGTGCCTGGACCCCTAGCGGGAGGGGGGGTTCCTACAATGAGCAGTTCTTC	CAWTPSGRGGSYNEQFF